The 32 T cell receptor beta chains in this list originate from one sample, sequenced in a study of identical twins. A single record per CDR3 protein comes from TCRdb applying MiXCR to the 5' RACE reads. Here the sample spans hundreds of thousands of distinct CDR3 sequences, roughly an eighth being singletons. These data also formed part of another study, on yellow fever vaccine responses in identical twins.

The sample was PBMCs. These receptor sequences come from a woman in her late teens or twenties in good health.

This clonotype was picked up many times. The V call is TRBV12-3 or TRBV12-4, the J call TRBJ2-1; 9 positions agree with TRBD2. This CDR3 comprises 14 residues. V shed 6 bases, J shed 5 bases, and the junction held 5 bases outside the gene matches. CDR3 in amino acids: CASRPGLANNEQFF. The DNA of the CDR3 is TGTGCCAGCAGGCCCGGACTAGCGAACAATGAGCAGTTCTTC.

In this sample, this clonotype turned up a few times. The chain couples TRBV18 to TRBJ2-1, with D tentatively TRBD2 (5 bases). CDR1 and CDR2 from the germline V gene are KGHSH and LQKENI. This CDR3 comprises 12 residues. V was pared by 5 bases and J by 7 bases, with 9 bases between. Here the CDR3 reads CASSKLGNEQFF. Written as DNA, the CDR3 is TGTGCCAGCTCAAAACTAGGGAATGAGCAGTTCTTC.

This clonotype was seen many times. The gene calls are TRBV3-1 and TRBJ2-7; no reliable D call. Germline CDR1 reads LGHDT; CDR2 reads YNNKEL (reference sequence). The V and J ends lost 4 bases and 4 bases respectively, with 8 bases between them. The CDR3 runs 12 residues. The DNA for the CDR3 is TGTGCCAGCAGCCGAGTAGAATACGAGCAGTACTTC. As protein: CASSRVEYEQYF.

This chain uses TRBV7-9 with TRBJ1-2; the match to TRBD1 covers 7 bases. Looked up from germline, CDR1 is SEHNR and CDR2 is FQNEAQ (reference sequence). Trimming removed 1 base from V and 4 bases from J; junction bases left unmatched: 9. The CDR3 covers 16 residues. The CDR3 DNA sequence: TGTGCCAGCAGCTTAGATAACAGGGGTGGGACCTATGGCTACACCTTC. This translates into CASSLDNRGGTYGYTF.

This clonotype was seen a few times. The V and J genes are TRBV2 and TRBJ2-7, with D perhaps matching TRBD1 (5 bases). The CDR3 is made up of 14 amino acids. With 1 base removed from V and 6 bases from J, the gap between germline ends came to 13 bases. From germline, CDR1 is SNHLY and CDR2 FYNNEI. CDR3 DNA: TGTGCCAGCAGTGAAGGGGCAGGGTTGGCCGAGCAGTACGTC. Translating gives CASSEGAGLAEQYV.

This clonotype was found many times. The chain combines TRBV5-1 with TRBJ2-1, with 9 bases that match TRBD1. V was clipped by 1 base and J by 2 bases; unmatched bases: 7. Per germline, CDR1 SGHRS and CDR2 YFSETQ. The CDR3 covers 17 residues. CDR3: CASSLSFGTGTYNEQFF. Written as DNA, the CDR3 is TGCGCCAGCAGCTTGAGTTTTGGGACAGGGACCTACAATGAGCAGTTCTTC.

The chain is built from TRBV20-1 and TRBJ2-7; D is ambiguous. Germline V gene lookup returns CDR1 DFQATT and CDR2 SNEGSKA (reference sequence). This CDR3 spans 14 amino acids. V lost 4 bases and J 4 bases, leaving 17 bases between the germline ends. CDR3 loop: CSAKVPGFLYEQYV. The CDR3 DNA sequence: TGCAGTGCTAAGGTCCCAGGTTTCCTTTACGAGCAGTACGTC.

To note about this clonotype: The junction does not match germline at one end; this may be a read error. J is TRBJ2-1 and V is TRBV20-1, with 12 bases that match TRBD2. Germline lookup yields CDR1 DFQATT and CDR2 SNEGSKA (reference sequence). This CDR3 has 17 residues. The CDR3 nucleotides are TGCTGTGCTAGAGAGGGGTGGACTAGCGGGGACTACAATGAGCAGTTCTTC. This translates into CCAREGWTSGDYNEQFF.

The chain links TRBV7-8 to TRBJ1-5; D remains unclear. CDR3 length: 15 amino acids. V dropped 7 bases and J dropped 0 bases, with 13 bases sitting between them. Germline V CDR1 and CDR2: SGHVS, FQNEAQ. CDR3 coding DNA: TGTGCCAGCAAGAAGTCTGACTATAGCAATCAGCCCCAGCATTTT. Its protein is CASKKSDYSNQPQHF.

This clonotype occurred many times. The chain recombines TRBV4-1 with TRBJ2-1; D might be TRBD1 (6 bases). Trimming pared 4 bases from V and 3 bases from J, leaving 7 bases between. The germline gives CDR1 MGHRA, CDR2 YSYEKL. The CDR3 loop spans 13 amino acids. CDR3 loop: CASSRDIYNEQFF. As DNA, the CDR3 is TGCGCCAGCAGCCGGGACATCTACAATGAGCAGTTCTTC.

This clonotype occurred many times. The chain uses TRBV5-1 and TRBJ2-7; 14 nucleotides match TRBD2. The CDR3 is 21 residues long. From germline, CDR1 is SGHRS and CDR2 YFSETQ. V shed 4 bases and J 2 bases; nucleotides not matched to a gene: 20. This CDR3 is CASSIIYAGTSGSSGTYEQYF. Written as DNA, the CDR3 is TGCGCCAGCAGCATAATATACGCCGGGACTAGCGGGAGTAGTGGAACCTACGAGCAGTACTTC.

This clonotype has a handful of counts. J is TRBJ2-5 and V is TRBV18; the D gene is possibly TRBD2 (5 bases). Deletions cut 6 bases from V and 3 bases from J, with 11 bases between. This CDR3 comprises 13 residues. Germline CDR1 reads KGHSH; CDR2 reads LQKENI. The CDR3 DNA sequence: TGTGCCAGCTCCCTATACGGGGAAGAGACCCAGTACTTC. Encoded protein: CASSLYGEETQYF.

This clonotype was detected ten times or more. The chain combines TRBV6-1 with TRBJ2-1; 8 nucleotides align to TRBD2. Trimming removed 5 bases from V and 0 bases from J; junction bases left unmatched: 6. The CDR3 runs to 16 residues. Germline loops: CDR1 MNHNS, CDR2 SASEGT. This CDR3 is CASSLGGGASYNEQFF. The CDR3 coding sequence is TGTGCCAGCAGTCTCGGGGGGGGTGCCTCCTACAATGAGCAGTTCTTC.

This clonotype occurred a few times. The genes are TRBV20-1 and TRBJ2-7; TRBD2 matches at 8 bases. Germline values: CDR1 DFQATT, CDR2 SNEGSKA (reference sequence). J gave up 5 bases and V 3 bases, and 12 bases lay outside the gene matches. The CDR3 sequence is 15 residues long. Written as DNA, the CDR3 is TGCAGTGCTAGCCCCCCGGCGGGAGGAGGTCACGAGCAGTACTTC. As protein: CSASPPAGGGHEQYF.

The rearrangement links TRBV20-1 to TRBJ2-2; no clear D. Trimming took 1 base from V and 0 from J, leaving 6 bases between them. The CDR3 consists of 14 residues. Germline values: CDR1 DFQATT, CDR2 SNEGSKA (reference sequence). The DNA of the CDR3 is TGCAGTGCTAGAGCCACGACGAACACCGGGGAGCTGTTTTTT. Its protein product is CSARATTNTGELFF.

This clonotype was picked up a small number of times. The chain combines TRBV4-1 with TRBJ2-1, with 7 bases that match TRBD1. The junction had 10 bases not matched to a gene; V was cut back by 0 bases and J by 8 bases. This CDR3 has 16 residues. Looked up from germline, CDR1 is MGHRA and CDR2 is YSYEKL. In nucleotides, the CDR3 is TGCGCCAGCAGCCAAGATAGCCCCCCGACAGGGTATGAGCAGTTCTTC. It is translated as CASSQDSPPTGYEQFF.

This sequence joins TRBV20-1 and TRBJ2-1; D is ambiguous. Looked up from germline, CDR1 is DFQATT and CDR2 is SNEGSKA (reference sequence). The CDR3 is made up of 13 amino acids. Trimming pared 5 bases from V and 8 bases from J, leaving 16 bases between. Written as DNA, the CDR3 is TGCAGTGCTCCGCCCCACGCTGGTGATGAGCAGTTCTTC. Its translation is CSAPPHAGDEQFF.

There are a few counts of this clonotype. CDR3 sequence reads: CSARDIQGDTGELFF. Written as DNA, the CDR3 is TGCAGTGCTAGAGATATACAGGGCGACACCGGGGAGCTGTTTTTT. This chain connects TRBV20-1 to TRBJ2-2; maybe TRBD1 (6 bases). Trimming removed 0 bases from V and 3 bases from J, with 11 bases in between. The CDR3 length is 15 residues. CDR1 is DFQATT, CDR2 SNEGSKA, per germline (reference sequence).

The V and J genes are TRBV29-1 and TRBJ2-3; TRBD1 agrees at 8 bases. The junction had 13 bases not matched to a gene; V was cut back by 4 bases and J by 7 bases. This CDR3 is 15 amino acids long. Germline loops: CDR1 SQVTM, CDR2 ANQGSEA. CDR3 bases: TGCAGCGTTGTCCAGGGGGCTCAGGAGCGATATACGCAGTATTTT. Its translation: CSVVQGAQERYTQYF.

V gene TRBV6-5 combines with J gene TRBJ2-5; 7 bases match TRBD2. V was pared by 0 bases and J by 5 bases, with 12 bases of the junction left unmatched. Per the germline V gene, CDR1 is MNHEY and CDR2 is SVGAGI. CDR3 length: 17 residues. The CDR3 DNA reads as TGTGCCAGCAGTTACTCGTTGGGACTACAATCCCGGGAGACCCAGTACTTC. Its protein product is CASSYSLGLQSRETQYF.

The CDR3 bases are TGTGCCAGCAGCCATGGACTAGCGGGCCAGAATGAGCAGTTCTTC. Its translation: CASSHGLAGQNEQFF. The chain carries TRBV5-6 and TRBJ2-1; the match to TRBD2 covers 11 bases. CDR3 length: 15 amino acids. The ends lost 4 bases at V and 7 bases at J; junction bases unmatched: 7. Germline-derived CDR1 and CDR2 are SGHDT and YYEEEE.

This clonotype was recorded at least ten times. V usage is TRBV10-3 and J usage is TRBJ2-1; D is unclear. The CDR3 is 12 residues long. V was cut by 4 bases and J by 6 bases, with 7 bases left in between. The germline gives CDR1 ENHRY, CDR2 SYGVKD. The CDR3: CAISGNFNEQFF. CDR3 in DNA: TGTGCCATCAGTGGAAACTTCAATGAGCAGTTCTTC.

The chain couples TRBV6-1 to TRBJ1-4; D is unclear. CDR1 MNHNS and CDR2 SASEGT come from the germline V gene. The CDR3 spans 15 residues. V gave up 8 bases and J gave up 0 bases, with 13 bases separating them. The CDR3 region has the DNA TGTGCCAGCGCGATTACCCATACAACTAATGAAAAACTGTTTTTT. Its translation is CASAITHTTNEKLFF.

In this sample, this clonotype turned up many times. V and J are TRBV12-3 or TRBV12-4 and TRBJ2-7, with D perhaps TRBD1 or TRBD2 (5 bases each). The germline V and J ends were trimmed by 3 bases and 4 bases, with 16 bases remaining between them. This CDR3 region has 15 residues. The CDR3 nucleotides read TGTGCCAGCAGTTTCCGGGGTCTTGAGGGGTACGAGCAGTACTTC. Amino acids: CASSFRGLEGYEQYF.

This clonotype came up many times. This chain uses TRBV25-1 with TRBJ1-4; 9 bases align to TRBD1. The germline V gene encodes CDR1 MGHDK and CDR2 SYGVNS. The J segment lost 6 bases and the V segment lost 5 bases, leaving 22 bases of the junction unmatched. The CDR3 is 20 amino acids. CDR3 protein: CASSLATGTGHRGGDEKLFF. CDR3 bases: TGTGCCAGCAGTTTGGCAACCGGGACAGGGCATAGAGGAGGTGATGAAAAACTGTTTTTT.

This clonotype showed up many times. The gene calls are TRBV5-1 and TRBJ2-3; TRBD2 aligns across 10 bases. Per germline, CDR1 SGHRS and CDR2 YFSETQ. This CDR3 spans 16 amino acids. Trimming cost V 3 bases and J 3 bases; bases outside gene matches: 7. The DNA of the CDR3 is TGCGCCAGCAGCTCGACCCTAGCGGGGGCGACAGATACGCAGTATTTT. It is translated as CASSSTLAGATDTQYF.

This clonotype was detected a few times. The CDR3 DNA reads TGTGCCAGCTCAGGGGACAGGTATGAGCAGTTCTTC. Amino acid sequence: CASSGDRYEQFF. The chain employs TRBV18 and TRBJ2-1, with 8 bases identical to TRBD1. The V gene's germline CDR1 is KGHSH and CDR2 LQKENI. Trimming at V came to 5 bases and at J to 8 bases, leaving 2 bases not matched to a gene. The CDR3 runs 12 residues.

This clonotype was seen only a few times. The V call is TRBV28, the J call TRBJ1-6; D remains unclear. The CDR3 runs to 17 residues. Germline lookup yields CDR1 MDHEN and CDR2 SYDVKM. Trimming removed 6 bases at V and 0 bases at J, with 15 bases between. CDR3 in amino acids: CASRAEKVLSYNSPLHF. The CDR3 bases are TGTGCCAGCAGGGCAGAGAAAGTACTCTCCTATAATTCACCCCTCCACTTT.

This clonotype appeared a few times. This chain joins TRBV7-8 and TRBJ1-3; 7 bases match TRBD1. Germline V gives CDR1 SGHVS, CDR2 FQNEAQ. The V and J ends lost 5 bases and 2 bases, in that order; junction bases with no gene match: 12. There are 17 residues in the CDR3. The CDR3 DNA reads TGTGCCAGCAGCCCGACTTCCCTCGACAGGGCTGGAAACACCATATATTTT. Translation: CASSPTSLDRAGNTIYF.

The CDR3 DNA reads TGCGCCAGCAGCGCCTTGGACGGAGTGAGCTCCTACAATGAGCAGTTCTTC. As protein: CASSALDGVSSYNEQFF. The genes are TRBV5-1 and TRBJ2-1; D call uncertain. In germline, CDR1 is SGHRS, CDR2 YFSETQ. The V end was cut by 4 bases, the J end by 0 bases, with 17 bases between. CDR3 length: 17 amino acids.

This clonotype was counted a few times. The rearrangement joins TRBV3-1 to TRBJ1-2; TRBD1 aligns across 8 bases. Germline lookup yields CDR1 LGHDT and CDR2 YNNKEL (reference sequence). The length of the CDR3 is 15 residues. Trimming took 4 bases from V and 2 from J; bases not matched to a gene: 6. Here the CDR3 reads CASSPRTGPNYGYTF. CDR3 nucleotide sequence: TGTGCCAGCAGCCCACGGACAGGGCCCAACTATGGCTACACCTTC.

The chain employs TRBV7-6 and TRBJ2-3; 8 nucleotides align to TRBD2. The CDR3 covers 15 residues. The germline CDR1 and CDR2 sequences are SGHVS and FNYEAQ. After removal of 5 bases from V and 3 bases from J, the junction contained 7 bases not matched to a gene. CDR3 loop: CASSPLGLETDTQYF. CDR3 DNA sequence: TGTGCCAGCAGCCCCTTGGGACTAGAGACAGATACGCAGTATTTT.